The sequence of this TCR beta chain was determined in a study of T cell responses to AZD1222 COVID-19 vaccine. The study, taken as a whole, reports: There were mostly white British donors and more females than males, and clonal diversity was possibly underestimated. There were repertoire samples only from the period after the peak T cell response. The study found Spike-specific TCR breadth and depth rose after two AZD1222 doses.

CDR3 length: 16 residues. Germline-derived CDR1 and CDR2 are SGHNT and YYREEE (reference sequence). J gave up 4 bases and V 7 bases, and 8 bases lay outside the gene matches. Method: immunoSEQ multiplex PCR; TCRdb's copy keeps in-frame clones and lacks some. Seen here are 110,000 or so clones, 75% to 95% observed once, and the top ten hold 4% to 5%. Concerning this clone: Its antigen is not identified.

The sequence was obtained from an adult who received the MenACWY meningococcal vaccine as a control. The genes are TRBV5-4 and TRBJ2-1; the match to TRBD2 covers 13 bases. Sequenced here: peripheral blood, sampled 28 days after the second dose of the MenACWY control vaccine. CDR3 sequence reads: CASRTGLAGDYNEQFF. Here the CDR3 DNA reads TGTGCCAGCCGAACCGGACTAGCGGGGGATTACAATGAGCAGTTCTTC. Supplemented by reference TRBV5-4 and TRBJ2-1, the full variable domain reads ETGVTQSPTHLIKTRGQQVTLRCSSQSGHNTVSWYQQALGQGPQFIFQYYREEENGRGNFPPRFSGLQFPNYSSELNVNALELDDSALYLCASRTGLAGDYNEQFFGPGTRLTVL.